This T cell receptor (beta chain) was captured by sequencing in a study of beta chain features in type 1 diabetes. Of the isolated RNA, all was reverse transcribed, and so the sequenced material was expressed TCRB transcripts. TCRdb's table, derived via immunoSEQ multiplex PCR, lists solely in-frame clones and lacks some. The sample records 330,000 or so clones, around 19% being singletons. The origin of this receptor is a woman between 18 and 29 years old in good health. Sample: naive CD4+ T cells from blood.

The CDR3 reads CASRRTGENTEAFF. In DNA form, the CDR3 reads TGCGCCAGCAGACGGACAGGGGAGAACACTGAAGCTTTCTTT. The chain employs TRBV5-1 and TRBJ1-1; the match to TRBD1 covers 9 bases. V was pared by 5 bases and J by 1 base, with 3 bases of the junction left unmatched. CDR3 length: 14 amino acids. CDR1 is SGHRS, CDR2 YFSETQ, per germline.